These 5 T cell receptor beta chains were all obtained from the same sample, sequenced in a study of sequential checkpoint blockade in melanoma. Assay: immunoSEQ multiplex PCR; the TCRdb copy retains only in-frame clones and omits some. The sample yields fewer than 15,000 clones, roughly 77% seen once. Treatment described: randomized to nivolumab then ipilimumab (arm A) or the reverse (arm B). The sample here was CD8+ T cells sorted from blood (inferred from file names), taken from a patient given nivolumab and ipilimumab in sequence. These receptors came from a human donor with melanoma.

The CDR3 sequence is CASSLLAGAGEQYF. DNA of the CDR3: TGTGCCAGCAGTTTGCTAGCGGGAGCGGGAGAGCAGTACTTC. This rearrangement joins TRBV27 to TRBJ2-7; TRBD2 matches at 10 bases. CDR3 length: 14 residues. The V segment lost 3 bases and the J segment 7 bases; nucleotides outside the gene matches: 6. Per germline, CDR1 MNHEY and CDR2 SMNVEV (reference sequence).

The chain recombines TRBV7-6 with TRBJ2-5; TRBD1 agrees at 10 bases. V dropped 5 bases and J dropped 4; count of bases not matched to a gene: 7. Germline loops: CDR1 SGHVS, CDR2 FNYEAQ. This CDR3 is 15 amino acids long. Here the CDR3 reads CASSAGTGARETQYF. CDR3 coding DNA: TGTGCCAGCAGCGCCGGGACAGGGGCGCGAGAGACCCAGTACTTC.

Only a few counts were recorded for this clone. The V and J genes are TRBV5-1 and TRBJ2-3, with D possibly TRBD2 on 5 matching bases. In germline, CDR1 is SGHRS, CDR2 YFSETQ. The CDR3 runs 14 residues. V was cut by 5 bases and J by 0 bases, with 10 bases left in between. CDR3 in amino acids: CASSKDWSTDTQYF. CDR3 sequence (DNA): TGCGCCAGCAGTAAGGACTGGAGCACAGATACGCAGTATTTT.

The chain has TRBV5-1 and TRBJ2-1, with D possibly matching TRBD1 (6 bases). CDR1 and CDR2 (germline): SGHRS, YFSETQ. V lost 2 bases to trimming and J lost 5 bases, with 14 bases between them. The CDR3 sequence is 15 residues long. CDR3 DNA: TGCGCCAGCAGCTTTCCAGGGGCTTTCAACAATGAGCAGTTCTTC. As protein: CASSFPGAFNNEQFF.

This clone was observed a few times. The V and J genes are TRBV5-1 and TRBJ2-1; 7 positions match TRBD2. The length of the CDR3 is 14 residues. After removal of 4 bases from V and 4 bases from J, the junction contained 5 bases not matched to a gene. Germline CDR1 reads SGHRS; CDR2 reads YFSETQ. Here the CDR3 reads CASSELADYNEQFF. CDR3 in DNA: TGCGCCAGCAGCGAGCTAGCGGATTACAATGAGCAGTTCTTC. Complete variable domain (other parts from reference TRBV5-1 and TRBJ2-1): KAGVTQTPRYLIKTRGQQVTLSCSPISGHRSVSWYQQTPGQGLQFLFEYFSETQRNKGNFPGRFSGRQFSNSRSEMNVSTLELGDSALYLCASSELADYNEQFFGPGTRLTVL.